This T cell receptor (beta chain) was observed in a study of regulatory T cells in long-lasting Graves disease. The time point here: newly diagnosed GD, antithyroid drugs for less than 3 months. PBMC-extracted RNA yielded the TCR library. It was American Thyroid Association guidelines that determined Graves' disease diagnosis. Ten or more counts support this clonotype. Its antigen is not identified. This CDR3 is 15 amino acids long. Germline values: CDR1 LGHDT, CDR2 YNNKEL (reference sequence). V lost 2 bases, J lost 2 bases, and 9 bases lay in between. Study-level findings and limits: Whereas new patients shared 800 to 1,000 public clonotypes, persistent patients shared more, at a few thousand.

Arm-PCR with iRepertoire HTBI primers amplified the CDR3 regions for these TCR beta libraries. As processed by the authors: Segment identification across samples yielded 55 to 65 TRBV and more than 11 TRBJ segments. TCRdb independently ran MiXCR on the multiplex PCR reads; one entry per CDR3 protein. TCRdb, rather than the study authors, made the V and J calls. This table holds under 450,000 distinct CDR3 sequences, 15% to 20% found once. These same data were also listed under a study on T cells in Graves' hyperthyroidism and ophthalmopathy.

This sequence originates from a woman aged 18-30 years with Graves disease. The sequenced sample was peripheral blood mononuclear cells (PBMCs), obtained at new diagnosis, from a patient treated with antithyroid drugs. The chain carries TRBV3-1 and TRBJ2-2; maybe TRBD1 (7 bases). The CDR3 reads CASSQQGGNTGELFF. The CDR3 nucleotides are TGTGCCAGCAGCCAACAGGGGGGAAACACCGGGGAGCTGTTTTTT.